One sample yielded the 26 T cell receptor beta chains listed below, sequenced in a study of T cell responses to AZD1222 COVID-19 vaccine. Sequencing used immunoSEQ multiplex PCR; TCRdb keeps in-frame clones, though not all of them. Of 90,000 to 150,000 clones in the sample, around nine tenths were seen once. The source material was peripheral blood, sampled on day 0 of AZD1222 vaccination. These receptors came from an adult in good health.

This sequence joins TRBV5-1 and TRBJ2-3; 7 nucleotides align to TRBD2. The ends lost 3 bases at V and 0 bases at J; junction bases unmatched: 13. This CDR3 spans 18 amino acids. The V gene's germline CDR1 is SGHRS and CDR2 YFSETQ. The CDR3 loop is CASSSRPLSGVSTDTQYF. CDR3 bases: TGCGCCAGCAGCTCCAGACCCTTAAGCGGGGTAAGCACAGATACGCAGTATTTT.

CDR3 bases: TGCGCCAGCAGCTTGTTAGCGGGAAGCTACAATGAGCAGTTCTTC. Protein sequence: CASSLLAGSYNEQFF. This chain joins TRBV5-1 and TRBJ2-1; TRBD2 matches 8 bases. V lost 1 base to trimming and J lost 3 bases; unmatched junction nucleotides: 3. The CDR3 covers 15 residues. Germline CDR1 reads SGHRS; CDR2 reads YFSETQ.

The J gene is TRBJ2-1, the V gene TRBV5-1; TRBD2 aligns across 9 bases. The CDR3 sequence is 15 residues long. Germline CDR1 reads SGHRS; CDR2 reads YFSETQ. V was clipped by 0 bases and J by 5 bases; unmatched bases: 3. CDR3 DNA sequence: TGCGCCAGCAGCTTGGTAGCGGGAGTGAACAATGAGCAGTTCTTC. Its protein product is CASSLVAGVNNEQFF.

The rearrangement joins TRBV19 to TRBJ1-1; TRBD1 aligns across 9 bases. The CDR3 consists of 13 residues. Germline CDR1 is LNHDA and CDR2 is SQIVND (reference sequence). V lost 3 bases to trimming and J lost 5 bases; unmatched junction nucleotides: 1. CDR3 nucleotide sequence: TGTGCCAGTAGTATGGGGACAGGGACTGAAGCTTTCTTT. Translating it yields CASSMGTGTEAFF.

This clone was found once. The V and J genes are TRBV28 and TRBJ2-7; TRBD1 matches 9 bases. The CDR3 has 13 amino acids. Germline loops: CDR1 MDHEN, CDR2 SYDVKM. V lost 6 bases and J lost 5; bases outside the gene matches: 5. The CDR3 is CASRWTGENEQYF. Written as DNA, the CDR3 is TGTGCCAGCAGGTGGACAGGGGAGAACGAGCAGTACTTC.

The table lists this clone with a count of one. The chain links TRBV2 to TRBJ1-4; D remains ambiguous. Trimming pared 6 bases from V and 7 bases from J, leaving 12 bases between. This CDR3 has 13 amino acids. Germline-derived CDR1 and CDR2 are SNHLY and FYNNEI. The CDR3 sequence is CASSQARGEKLFF. In DNA, the CDR3 is TGTGCCAGCAGCCAGGCCCGGGGTGAAAAACTGTTTTTT. Based on the CDR3 plus reference TRBV2 and TRBJ1-4, the full variable domain is EPEVTQTPSHQVTQMGQEVILRCVPISNHLYFYWYRQILGQKVEFLVSFYNNEISEKSEIFDDQFSVERPDGSNFTLKIRSTKLEDSAMYFCASSQARGEKLFFGSGTQLSVL.

The chain links TRBV5-1 to TRBJ2-1, with TRBD1 matching 7 bases. V shed 3 bases, J shed 8 bases, and the junction held 8 bases outside the gene matches. The CDR3 extends over 14 amino acids. Germline CDR1 SGHRS, CDR2 YFSETQ. The DNA for the CDR3 is TGCGCCAGCAGCTCGAGGGGGCAGTTATATGAGCAGTTCTTC. This encodes CASSSRGQLYEQFF.

To note about this clone: A junction end diverges from the germline sequence, so it may reflect a read error. The V call is TRBV4-1, the J call TRBJ2-3; 12 bases fit TRBD2. Germline V CDR1 and CDR2: MGHRA, YSYEKL. CDR3 length: 20 amino acids. The chain's CDR3 is CASSKDRSSGRVVGTDTQYF. The CDR3 nucleotides read TGCGCCAGCAGCAAAGATCGATCTAGCGGGAGGGTCGTTGGGACAGATACGCAGTATTTT.

The rearrangement links TRBV6-2 or TRBV6-3 to TRBJ2-3; D ambiguous. V dropped 4 bases and J dropped 8 bases, with 7 bases sitting between them. This CDR3 region has 11 residues. Germline CDR1 MNHEY, CDR2 SVGEGT. CDR3 coding DNA: TGTGCCAGCAGTTTGCCCGGTACGCAGTATTTT. Protein: CASSLPGTQYF.

This chain links TRBV19 with TRBJ1-2, with TRBD1 matching over 10 bases. The CDR3 extends over 14 amino acids. Germline loops: CDR1 LNHDA, CDR2 SQIVND (reference sequence). The V segment lost 3 bases and the J segment 8 bases; nucleotides outside the gene matches: 6. CDR3 bases: TGTGCCAGTAGTATGACAGGGGGCGCGTGGGGCTACACCTTC. This sequence encodes CASSMTGGAWGYTF.

V gene TRBV12-3 or TRBV12-4 combines with J gene TRBJ1-2; a possible D gene is TRBD1 (6 bases). Deletions cut 3 bases from V and 8 bases from J, with 13 bases between. This CDR3 has 13 amino acids. The DNA for the CDR3 is TGTGCCAGCAGTTTCACAGGGAATAGAGGCTACACCTTC. It translates to CASSFTGNRGYTF.

Worth noting for this clone: An end of the junction does not agree with germline; a read error may underlie this. The chain links TRBV6-1 to TRBJ1-3; no clear D gene. Germline CDR1 is MNHNS and CDR2 is SASEGT. This CDR3 region has 14 residues. CDR3 in amino acids: CASSEGTLGNTIYF. In nucleotides, the CDR3 is TGTGCCAGCAGCGAAGGAACCCTCGGAAACACCATATATTTT.

This chain joins TRBV28 and TRBJ2-7; D unclear. Looked up from germline, CDR1 is MDHEN and CDR2 is SYDVKM. V lost 2 bases and J lost 2, with 7 bases in between. This CDR3 has 13 amino acids. The CDR3, as DNA: TGTGCCAGCAGTTTACCAGGCCCCTACGAGCAGTACTTC. Protein sequence: CASSLPGPYEQYF.

The CDR3 sequence is CASSLDGTFQETQYF. CDR3 DNA: TGTGCCAGCAGCTTAGATGGGACTTTTCAAGAGACCCAGTACTTC. The chain is built from TRBV7-2 and TRBJ2-5; possible D gene TRBD2, 6 bases. This CDR3 has 15 amino acids. V was pared by 1 base and J by 2 bases, with 11 bases between. CDR1 is SGHTA, CDR2 FQGNSA, per germline.

The rearrangement links TRBV29-1 to TRBJ2-2; 9 bases map to TRBD1. The germline V gene encodes CDR1 SQVTM and CDR2 ANQGSEA. The V segment lost 7 bases and the J segment 1 base; nucleotides outside the gene matches: 4. This CDR3 region has 14 residues. CDR3 sequence (DNA): TGCAGCGCCACGACAGGGGGGAACACCGGGGAGCTGTTTTTT. Translated: CSATTGGNTGELFF.

The rearrangement links TRBV9 to TRBJ2-3; 10 bases map to TRBD2. CDR1 and CDR2 (germline): SGDLS, YYNGEE. This CDR3 spans 18 amino acids. V shed 3 bases and J 3 bases; nucleotides not matched to a gene: 13. Here the CDR3 reads CASSGRASGSSRTDTQYF. The CDR3, as DNA: TGTGCCAGCAGCGGTCGGGCTAGCGGGAGTAGTAGGACAGATACGCAGTATTTT.

The chain carries TRBV4-3 and TRBJ2-7; D is unclear. CDR1 and CDR2 from the germline V gene are LGHNA and YSLEER. This CDR3 contains 14 residues. Trimming removed 4 bases from V and 2 bases from J, with 12 bases in between. CDR3 protein: CASSLSPGPYEQYF. In nucleotides, the CDR3 is TGCGCCAGCAGCCTATCACCCGGCCCCTACGAGCAGTACTTC.

V usage is TRBV9 and J usage is TRBJ1-1, with D perhaps matching TRBD1 (5 bases). Germline values: CDR1 SGDLS, CDR2 YYNGEE. This CDR3 is 16 amino acids long. V lost 6 bases and J 4 bases, leaving 22 bases between the germline ends. The CDR3 region is CASNLTLRARGTEAFF. In DNA form, the CDR3 reads TGTGCCAGCAACCTAACCCTCAGGGCGAGGGGCACTGAAGCTTTCTTT.

V usage is TRBV14 and J usage is TRBJ2-1; D may be TRBD1 (5 bases). Deletions cut 4 bases from V and 2 bases from J, with 9 bases between. The CDR3 is made up of 14 amino acids. Germline CDR1 SGHDN, CDR2 FVKESK. CDR3 region: CASSRQGPYNEQFF. For the CDR3, the DNA is TGTGCCAGCAGCCGCCAGGGTCCCTACAATGAGCAGTTCTTC.

The gene calls are TRBV6-6 and TRBJ2-1; D is undetermined. The CDR3 has 14 residues. V shed 5 bases and J shed 4 bases, with 12 bases lying between them. The V gene's germline CDR1 is MNHNY and CDR2 SVGAGI (reference sequence). DNA for the CDR3: TGTGCCAGCAGTCCTCCCCCAAGATACAATGAGCAGTTCTTC. It specifies CASSPPPRYNEQFF.

This chain joins TRBV11-1 and TRBJ2-1; the D gene is possibly TRBD2 (7 bases). The CDR3 covers 15 residues. Trimming took off 7 bases at V and 3 bases at J, with 16 bases between the two ends. Per the germline V gene, CDR1 is SGHAT and CDR2 is FQDESV (reference sequence). The CDR3 coding sequence is TGTGCCAGCACCCCAGGGGCTAGCGGCTACAATGAGCAGTTCTTC. Translated, it gives CASTPGASGYNEQFF.

CDR3 bases: TGTGCCAGCTCACCACCGACTAGAGGTGAGCAGTTCTTC. Translated, it gives CASSPPTRGEQFF. The chain uses TRBV18 and TRBJ2-1; perhaps TRBD2 as D (6 bases). Looked up from germline, CDR1 is KGHSH and CDR2 is LQKENI. The CDR3 contains 13 residues. V was shortened by 0 bases and J by 9 bases, with 9 bases between the two germline ends.

Turning to this clone: Germline is not matched at one junction end, which may reflect a read error. This chain uses TRBV27 with TRBJ1-1; tentatively, D is TRBD1 (6 bases). This CDR3 has 13 amino acids. The germline V gene encodes CDR1 MNHEY and CDR2 SMNVEV (reference sequence). The chain's CDR3 is CASTLMGALEAFF. The CDR3 nucleotides are TGTGCCAGCACTTTAATGGGGGCCCTTGAAGCTTTCTTT.

This clone was seen ten or more times. The CDR3 is CASTMVDTIYF. CDR3 DNA sequence: TGTGCCAGTACCATGGTGGACACCATATATTTT. The chain joins TRBV19 to TRBJ1-3; the D is unclear. Between the trimmed V and J ends, which lost 7 bases and 8 bases, there was a span of 9 bases. CDR1 is LNHDA and CDR2 is SQIVND in the germline V gene (reference sequence). The CDR3 contains 11 residues.

A single count supports this clone. The CDR3 nucleotides read TGCGCCAGCAGCACAACAGGGGATCGGACAGATACGCAGTATTTT. This translates into CASSTTGDRTDTQYF. The rearrangement links TRBV5-1 to TRBJ2-3; 7 bases align to TRBD1. Per the germline V gene, CDR1 is SGHRS and CDR2 is YFSETQ. J gave up 3 bases and V 4 bases, and 8 bases lay outside the gene matches. This CDR3 comprises 15 residues.

V and J are TRBV7-9 and TRBJ1-2, with 8 nucleotides matching TRBD1. This CDR3 has 12 residues. Per the germline V gene, CDR1 is SEHNR and CDR2 is FQNEAQ (reference sequence). V was pared by 7 bases and J by 12 bases, with 10 bases of the junction left unmatched. The CDR3 region is CASNLNDRGNTF. CDR3 bases: TGTGCCAGCAACCTTAACGACAGGGGAAACACCTTC.